These 18 T cell receptor beta chains came from one sample sequenced in a study of cytomegalovirus exposure and HLA in healthy donors. Generated by immunoSEQ multiplex PCR, the TCRdb table keeps only in-frame clones and is missing some. The top ten clones hold 9.5% to 13% of a sample with around 150,000 clones, almost 85% of them seen once. Specimen: PBMCs. The source is a man between 25 and 39 years old in good health and CMV-seropositive.

The CDR3 DNA sequence: TGTGCCATCAGTGAGATTTCAGCGGAGACCACAGATACGCAGTATTTT. Translating gives CAISEISAETTDTQYF. This sequence joins TRBV10-3 and TRBJ2-3, with D tentatively TRBD2 (5 bases). The V and J ends lost 2 bases and 2 bases respectively, with 14 bases between them. CDR1 and CDR2 from the germline V gene are ENHRY and SYGVKD. The CDR3 spans 16 residues.

This chain joins TRBV11-2 and TRBJ2-4, with D possibly matching TRBD1 (6 bases). CDR1 and CDR2 from the germline V gene are SGHAT and FQNNGV. V lost 6 bases, J lost 8 bases, and 14 bases lay in between. This CDR3 is 13 amino acids long. The CDR3 sequence is CASRRQGKDIQYF. The CDR3 DNA follows: TGTGCCAGCAGGAGGCAGGGGAAGGACATTCAGTACTTC. Full variable domain (remainder filled in from reference TRBV11-2 and TRBJ2-4): EAGVAQSPRYKIIEKRQSVAFWCNPISGHATLYWYQQILGQGPKLLIQFQNNGVVDDSQLPKDRFSAERLKGVDSTLKIQPAKLEDSAVYLCASRRQGKDIQYFGAGTRLSVL.

The chain carries TRBV7-2 and TRBJ2-5, with D unresolved. Germline assignment: CDR1 SGHTA and CDR2 FQGNSA. CDR3 length: 14 residues. Trimming took 1 base from V and 4 from J, leaving 10 bases between them. CDR3 coding DNA: TGTGCCAGCAGCTTAGGAGGTGGCTCAGAGACCCAGTACTTC. Amino acid sequence: CASSLGGGSETQYF.

The chain has TRBV30 and TRBJ2-5; 8 bases agree with TRBD2. Trimming at V came to 1 base and at J to 3 bases, leaving 4 bases not matched to a gene. Germline lookup yields CDR1 GTSNPN and CDR2 SVGIG (reference sequence). This CDR3 region has 14 residues. CDR3 loop: CAWSAGLVEETQYF. The CDR3 nucleotides are TGTGCCTGGAGTGCGGGACTAGTCGAAGAGACCCAGTACTTC. Together with reference TRBV30 and TRBJ2-5, the CDR3 gives the full variable domain: SQTIHQWPATLVQPVGSPLSLECTVEGTSNPNLYWYRQAAGRGLQLLFYSVGIGQISSEVPQNLSASRPQDRQFILSSKKLLLSDSGFYLCAWSAGLVEETQYFGPGTRLLVL.

The J gene is TRBJ1-2, the V gene TRBV6-5, with 10 bases that match TRBD1. The junction had 7 bases not matched to a gene; V was cut back by 5 bases and J by 7 bases. From germline, CDR1 is MNHEY and CDR2 SVGAGI. The CDR3 has 14 amino acids. The CDR3 sequence is CASSGGTGVGGYTF. The DNA of the CDR3 is TGTGCCAGCAGTGGTGGGACAGGGGTAGGTGGCTACACCTTC.

The V and J genes are TRBV7-9 and TRBJ2-1; weak D call: TRBD1 (5 bases). This CDR3 is 16 amino acids long. CDR1 SEHNR and CDR2 FQNEAQ come from the germline V gene (reference sequence). Between the trimmed V and J ends, which lost 6 bases and 9 bases, there was a span of 24 bases. CDR3: CASRGWVRAAVGEQFF. DNA of the CDR3: TGTGCCAGCAGGGGCTGGGTCAGGGCGGCAGTTGGTGAGCAGTTCTTC.

This rearrangement joins TRBV5-1 to TRBJ1-1, with TRBD1 as a possible D gene (5 bases). Per the germline V gene, CDR1 is SGHRS and CDR2 is YFSETQ. The CDR3 runs to 14 residues. Between the trimmed V and J ends, which lost 4 bases and 3 bases, there was a span of 13 bases. DNA of the CDR3: TGCGCCAGCAGCCCCCGGGGAGGGGACACTGAAGCTTTCTTT. Translation gives CASSPRGGDTEAFF.

This chain uses TRBV7-9 with TRBJ1-6; D perhaps matches TRBD1 (6 bases). V lost 3 bases and J lost 9, with 12 bases in between. CDR1 is SEHNR, CDR2 FQNEAQ, per germline (reference sequence). CDR3 length: 14 residues. This chain's CDR3 is CASSLGDTRSPLHF. The CDR3 DNA reads TGTGCCAGCAGCTTGGGGGACACCCGTTCACCCCTCCACTTT.

This clone was found a few times. The chain combines TRBV6-1 with TRBJ2-6; weak D call: TRBD2 (6 bases). Trimming cost V 4 bases and J 0 bases, with 13 bases left between them. The CDR3 spans 17 residues. Germline V gene data show CDR1 as MNHNS and CDR2 as SASEGT. The CDR3 DNA sequence: TGTGCCAGCAGTGCGGGACTGACGAGCTCTGGGGCCAACGTCCTGACTTTC. Translating it yields CASSAGLTSSGANVLTF.

The chain links TRBV19 to TRBJ2-5, with a tentative D call TRBD2 (5 bases). Germline-derived CDR1 and CDR2 are LNHDA and SQIVND (reference sequence). Trimming stripped 5 bases from V and 5 bases from J, with 9 bases between. The CDR3 sequence is 12 residues long. CDR3 DNA sequence: TGTGCCAGTAGTGAGGGTACGGAGACCCAGTACTTC. It specifies CASSEGTETQYF.

The chain has TRBV6-5 and TRBJ2-1; 8 nucleotides match TRBD2. The length of the CDR3 is 15 residues. Germline assignment: CDR1 MNHEY and CDR2 SVGAGI. Trimming cost V 0 bases and J 6 bases; bases outside gene matches: 4. The CDR3: CASSYSSGGSNEQFF. The CDR3 DNA is TGTGCCAGCAGTTACTCGTCGGGAGGGTCCAATGAGCAGTTCTTC.

This chain joins TRBV4-3 and TRBJ1-2; 7 nucleotides agree with TRBD1. The V gene end was trimmed by 0 bases and the J gene end by 6 bases; junction bases not matched to a gene: 10. This CDR3 contains 16 residues. Germline V lookup: CDR1 LGHNA, CDR2 YSLEER. This CDR3 is CASSQESWARGNGYTF. CDR3 nucleotide sequence: TGCGCCAGCAGCCAAGAGTCGTGGGCCAGGGGGAATGGCTACACCTTC.

The gene calls are TRBV30 and TRBJ2-2, with a weak D call TRBD2 (5 bases). This CDR3 spans 12 amino acids. V lost 5 bases to trimming and J lost 4 bases, with 8 bases between them. Germline loops: CDR1 GTSNPN, CDR2 SVGIG (reference sequence). CDR3 in amino acids: CAWGLFTGELFF. The DNA of the CDR3 is TGTGCCTGGGGACTGTTCACCGGGGAGCTGTTTTTT. Full variable domain (rest looked up from reference TRBV30 and TRBJ2-2): SQTIHQWPATLVQPVGSPLSLECTVEGTSNPNLYWYRQAAGRGLQLLFYSVGIGQISSEVPQNLSASRPQDRQFILSSKKLLLSDSGFYLCAWGLFTGELFFGEGSRLTVL.

The V gene is TRBV19, the J gene TRBJ2-7; weak D call: TRBD1 (6 bases). Germline V gene lookup returns CDR1 LNHDA and CDR2 SQIVND (reference sequence). The CDR3 has 18 residues. Trimming pared 11 bases from V and 3 bases from J, leaving 32 bases between. The CDR3 DNA reads TGTGCCGGCACAACAACGGGGTTCGAGCTGGGACACCACTACGAGCAGTACTTC. It codes for CAGTTTGFELGHHYEQYF. Looking up the rest from reference TRBV19 and TRBJ2-7 gives the full variable domain: DGGITQSPKYLFRKEGQNVTLSCEQNLNHDAMYWYRQDPGQGLRLIYYSQIVNDFQKGDIAEGYSVSREKKESFPLTVTSAQKNPTAFYLCAGTTTGFELGHHYEQYFGPGTRLTVT.

The chain carries TRBV6-1 and TRBJ1-5, with 8 positions matching TRBD1. The germline V gene has CDR1 MNHNS and CDR2 SASEGT. After removal of 2 bases from V and 4 bases from J, the junction contained 7 bases not matched to a gene. The CDR3 is 16 residues long. CDR3: CASSESSGTGNQPQHF. In nucleotides, the CDR3 is TGTGCCAGCAGTGAATCCTCCGGGACAGGTAATCAGCCCCAGCATTTT.

This clone has ten or more counts. The gene calls are TRBV28 and TRBJ2-7; 8 bases fit TRBD2. The CDR3 covers 15 residues. Germline V gene lookup returns CDR1 MDHEN and CDR2 SYDVKM. V was clipped by 3 bases and J by 4 bases; unmatched bases: 8. The CDR3 coding sequence is TGTGCCAGCAGTTTGGGGCGGGAGGATGTGTACGAGCAGTACTTC. It specifies CASSLGREDVYEQYF. The full variable domain, rest sourced from reference TRBV28 and TRBJ2-7, is DVKVTQSSRYLVKRTGEKVFLECVQDMDHENMFWYRQDPGLGLRLIYFSYDVKMKEKGDIPEGYSVSREKKERFSLILESASTNQTSMYLCASSLGREDVYEQYFGPGTRLTVT.

The chain couples TRBV2 to TRBJ1-5; TRBD1 matches 11 bases. The germline V gene has CDR1 SNHLY and CDR2 FYNNEI. CDR3 length equals 15 residues. With 6 bases clipped from V and 1 base from J, the junction kept 2 bases outside the gene matches. The chain's CDR3 is CASRGQGASNQPQHF. The CDR3 bases are TGTGCCAGCAGAGGACAGGGGGCGAGCAATCAGCCCCAGCATTTT.

The CDR3 sequence: CASSPDRAFGDTQYF. CDR3 DNA: TGTGCCAGCAGCCCAGACAGGGCGTTTGGAGATACGCAGTATTTT. The chain couples TRBV7-6 to TRBJ2-3, with 7 bases fitting TRBD1. The CDR3 consists of 15 residues. The V gene's germline CDR1 is SGHVS and CDR2 FNYEAQ. Losses at the gene ends were 5 bases for V and 5 bases for J; bases not matched to a gene: 10.